This TCR beta chain was captured by sequencing in a study of T-cell reconstitution after alpha-beta-depleted transplantation in children. The V segment lost 4 bases and the J segment 8 bases; nucleotides outside the gene matches: 13. The CDR3 is 16 residues long. The germline V gene encodes CDR1 SGHKS and CDR2 YYEKEE (reference sequence). Unique molecular identifiers were built into the TCRbeta library. TCRdb recomputed calls from the PCR reads with MiXCR, one row per CDR3 protein. The table lists 440,000 or so distinct CDR3 sequences, roughly 11% of them singletons. This clonotype was counted between two and nine times.

The sequence derives from a human donor who donated a stem cell graft to a child with acute myeloid leukemia. The rearrangement joins TRBV5-5 to TRBJ2-1; TRBD1 agrees at 9 bases. The material sequenced was PBMCs from the stem cell graft donor, taken from the stem cell graft. The CDR3 nucleotides are TGTGCCAGCAGCAGGATTCCCGGGACAGGGATGTATGAGCAGTTCTTC. It codes for CASSRIPGTGMYEQFF.